Below, one T cell receptor (beta chain) is given with its context. This specimen belongs to a study of blood T cell repertoires in COVID-19. Whole-study context: Samples came from the United States, Italy and Spain, spanning acute and convalescent COVID-19. PBMCs, B-cell-depleted T cells, or T cells were the source of the cDNA or gDNA that made up the material.

V lost 4 bases to trimming and J lost 5 bases; unmatched junction nucleotides: 5. The CDR3 extends over 14 amino acids. Germline lookup yields CDR1 LGHDT and CDR2 YNNKEL (reference sequence). Original methodology: How many nucleated cells were present was estimated from reference gene primer amplification. Profiling relied on immunoSEQ multiplex PCR, and the TCRdb table lists in-frame clones only, not all of them. V and J calls and clone size are given by that table; D and trimming were obtained from the DNA. The sample yields 120,000 to 150,000 clones, around 80% seen once. The chain couples TRBV3-1 (or the pseudogene TRBV3-2) to TRBJ2-1; 7 bases align to TRBD1. The clonotype originates from a human donor in a cohort sampled during active COVID-19. Sequenced material: peripheral blood. This chain's CDR3 is CASSLPGQNNEQFF. The CDR3 bases are TGTGCCAGCAGCCTTCCGGGACAGAACAATGAGCAGTTCTTC.